This TCR beta chain was identified during a study of blood T cell repertoires in COVID-19. Profiling relied on immunoSEQ multiplex PCR, and the TCRdb table lists in-frame clones only, not all of them. The table lists 70,000 to 85,000 clones, just over 85% of them singletons. In germline, CDR1 is MDHEN, CDR2 SYDVKM. Losses at the gene ends were 7 bases for V and 7 bases for J; bases not matched to a gene: 12. CDR3 length: 14 residues. The source of this sequence is a woman of 80 years or more in a cohort sampled during active or convalescent COVID-19. The chain employs TRBV28 and TRBJ1-2; 7 nucleotides align to TRBD1. Sequenced material: peripheral blood. CDR3 sequence (DNA): TGTGCCAGCACCCTTGCGAAGGGGGCCTTTGGCTACACCTTC. It codes for CASTLAKGAFGYTF.